This T cell receptor (beta chain) is from a study of regulatory T cells in long-lasting Graves disease. Arm-PCR with iRepertoire HTBI primers amplified the CDR3 regions for these TCR beta libraries. TCRdb ran MiXCR on the multiplex PCR reads and lists one entry per CDR3 protein. In the table there are 530,000 or so distinct CDR3 sequences, approximately 15% of which are singletons. The CDR3 totals 11 residues. Germline V gene lookup returns CDR1 SNHLY and CDR2 FYNNEI. V lost 7 bases, J lost 4 bases, and 6 bases lay in between. Documented time point: newly diagnosed GD, antithyroid drugs for less than 3 months. Isolated PBMC RNA provided the starting material for the TCR library. Patients came through an endocrinology department, and that department was in Xi'an, China. Peripheral blood, 8.5 to 9.5 milliliters per patient, was collected in EDTA tubes. This clonotype was seen a few times. These same records also appear under a second study, on T cells in Graves' hyperthyroidism and ophthalmopathy. As that report states: In the blood, most expanded thyroid clonotypes above 0.001 appeared as well.

The chain has TRBV2 and TRBJ2-3, with unresolved D. This receptor was identified in a man aged 30 to 39 with Graves disease. Source: peripheral blood mononuclear cells (PBMCs), taken at new diagnosis, from a patient treated with antithyroid drugs. CDR3 amino acids: CASTVADTQYF. As DNA, the CDR3 is TGTGCCAGCACCGTCGCAGATACGCAGTATTTT.